This T cell receptor beta chain originates from a study of PD-1 blockade in classical Hodgkin lymphoma. General observations from the study: Complete responders' baseline diversity resembled that of newly diagnosed patients. CD4+ TCR diversity rose significantly by C4D1, and CD8+ TCR diversity did not. Relapsed/refractory patients reportedly had the lowest baseline TCR diversity, below newly diagnosed patients, who were below healthy donors.

All patients relapsed after autologous stem cell transplantation, and brentuximab vedotin exposure varied. Complete response, partial response or progressive disease made up the best responses. The data were produced by immunoSEQ multiplex PCR, yet TCRdb's version contains in-frame clones alone and is incomplete. The data show tens of thousands of clones, roughly 86% seen once. Turning to this clone: No antigen is known for it.

The CDR3 is 13 residues long. In germline, CDR1 is SGHDT, CDR2 YYEEEE. V gave up 2 bases and J gave up 5 bases; unmatched junction bases: 3. This receptor was taken from a human donor with classical Hodgkin lymphoma. V and J are TRBV5-6 and TRBJ2-5; 7 bases line up with TRBD1. The specimen was peripheral blood mononuclear cells (PBMCs), collected before the second cycle of nivolumab. The CDR3 bases are TGTGCCAGCAGCTTAACGACAGGGGAGACCCAGTACTTC. This translates into CASSLTTGETQYF.